The entry that follows covers one T cell receptor beta chain sequence. The target antigen is unknown. These data are taken from a study of identical twins. Regarding the study as a whole: Rather than following the same donors, the conclusions depended on cross-sectional statistical analysis.

TCRdb passed the 5' RACE reads through MiXCR, listing each CDR3 protein once. In the table there are some 1,700,000 distinct CDR3 sequences, about 32% of which are singletons. This CDR3 is 16 amino acids long. This TCR came from a newborn girl in good health. The rearrangement uses TRBV21-1 and TRBJ1-1; the table's TRBD1 call for D was not verified on the DNA. TRBV21-1 is a pseudogene. The specimen sequenced was cord blood. CDR3 amino acids: CASSKALGQGATEAFF. CDR3 nucleotide sequence: TGTGCCAGCAGCAAAGCCCTTGGACAGGGGGCCACTGAAGCTTTCTTT.